The 16 T cell receptor beta chains below all came from one sample that was sequenced in a study of T-cell memory formation after mild COVID-19. TCRdb re-derived calls from the 5' RACE reads in MiXCR, one entry per CDR3 protein. The sample records about 350,000 distinct CDR3 sequences, under 30% being singletons. The sequencing sample was made of PBMCs or a T cell subset sorted from them (not recorded which). Receptor source: an adult woman who had mild COVID-19 (a few samples of this study predate the infection). Cell type and time point are not known.

This clonotype was detected ten times or more. V gene TRBV20-1 combines with J gene TRBJ2-7; tentative D call: TRBD1 (6 bases). Trimming left V 2 bases short and J 2 bases short, with 13 bases between. CDR1 and CDR2 from the germline V gene are DFQATT and SNEGSKA (reference sequence). The CDR3 is 14 amino acids. The CDR3 DNA sequence: TGCAGTGCTAGACAGTCAGGGGCTACCTACGAGCAGTACTTC. This gives the protein CSARQSGATYEQYF.

DNA for the CDR3: TGTGCCAGTGGGTTGGCGAGCTACAATGAGCAGTTCTTC. Translated, it gives CASGLASYNEQFF. The rearrangement joins TRBV19 to TRBJ2-1, with no clear D. The V gene lost 8 bases and the J gene lost 3 bases, with 11 bases spanning the gap. The CDR3 totals 13 residues. Germline V lookup: CDR1 LNHDA, CDR2 SQIVND (reference sequence).

The chain uses TRBV5-1 and TRBJ2-1; tentative D call: TRBD1 (6 bases). This CDR3 spans 15 amino acids. Trimming took off 2 bases at V and 1 base at J, with 10 bases between the two ends. The germline V gene encodes CDR1 SGHRS and CDR2 YFSETQ. The CDR3 DNA is TGCGCCAGCAGCTTCAGGGGTGATTCCTACAATGAGCAGTTCTTC. Translation: CASSFRGDSYNEQFF. The whole variable domain, filled in from reference TRBV5-1 and TRBJ2-1, reads KAGVTQTPRYLIKTRGQQVTLSCSPISGHRSVSWYQQTPGQGLQFLFEYFSETQRNKGNFPGRFSGRQFSNSRSEMNVSTLELGDSALYLCASSFRGDSYNEQFFGPGTRLTVL.

The V and J genes are TRBV4-3 and TRBJ1-2; 8 bases align to TRBD1. The germline gives CDR1 LGHNA, CDR2 YSLEER. This CDR3 is built from 15 residues. With 0 bases clipped from V and 9 bases from J, the junction kept 9 bases outside the gene matches. CDR3 amino acids: CASSQDVQGALRYTF. CDR3 DNA: TGCGCCAGCAGCCAAGATGTGCAGGGGGCCCTACGCTACACCTTC.

This clonotype has a handful of counts. CDR3 sequence (DNA): TGTGCCAGCACCCCTATAGTTCTCGGGGGCACTGAAGCTTTCTTT. This sequence encodes CASTPIVLGGTEAFF. The chain links TRBV9 to TRBJ1-1; D is possibly TRBD1 (5 bases). CDR3 length equals 15 residues. CDR1 and CDR2 (germline): SGDLS, YYNGEE. The germline V and J ends were trimmed by 6 bases and 4 bases, with 19 bases remaining between them.

This clonotype has only a few counts. The V and J genes are TRBV10-2 and TRBJ1-1; D is uncertain. Germline CDR1 WSHSY, CDR2 SAAADI. The CDR3 sequence is 14 residues long. V was trimmed by 7 bases and J by 4 bases, leaving 16 bases between them. CDR3 nucleotide sequence: TGCGCCAGCAAGCGAACGACGGGAGGCACTGAAGCTTTCTTT. It is translated as CASKRTTGGTEAFF.

This CDR3 reads CASSQAGQGNSPLHF. The CDR3, as DNA: TGCGCCAGCAGCCAAGCGGGACAGGGCAATTCACCCCTCCACTTT. The chain couples TRBV4-3 to TRBJ1-6, with 9 bases that match TRBD1. After removal of 1 base from V and 7 bases from J, the junction contained 2 bases not matched to a gene. The CDR3 length is 15 residues. In germline, CDR1 is LGHNA, CDR2 YSLEER.

This chain uses TRBV7-2 with TRBJ2-3; 7 bases map to TRBD2. The CDR3 spans 16 residues. With V trimmed by 1 base and J by 5 bases, 9 bases remained unmatched. Germline V gives CDR1 SGHTA, CDR2 FQGNSA. CDR3 DNA: TGTGCCAGCAGCTTAGTTTGGTGGGAGGGAGGAGATACGCAGTATTTT. This codes for CASSLVWWEGGDTQYF. The full variable domain, completed using reference TRBV7-2 and TRBJ2-3, is GAGVSQSPSNKVTEKGKDVELRCDPISGHTALYWYRQSLGQGLEFLIYFQGNSAPDKSGLPSDRFSAERTGGSVSTLTIQRTQQEDSAVYLCASSLVWWEGGDTQYFGPGTRLTVL.

There are many counts of this clonotype. This sequence joins TRBV12-3 or TRBV12-4 and TRBJ2-5; 7 bases align to TRBD1. With V trimmed by 10 bases and J by 1 base, 12 bases remained unmatched. This CDR3 has 15 residues. The CDR3, as DNA: TGTGCCACCGCATGGACAGGCTCGCCCCAAGAGACCCAGTACTTC. It is translated as CATAWTGSPQETQYF.

The chain recombines TRBV6-2 or TRBV6-3 with TRBJ2-7, with D perhaps assigned TRBD1 or TRBD2 (5 bases each). The V end lost 0 bases, the J end lost 7 bases, and 22 bases lay between the germline ends. CDR3 length equals 17 residues. Germline lookup yields CDR1 MNHEY and CDR2 SVGEGT. DNA for the CDR3: TGTGCCAGCAGTTACTCGAAGGGGACCCCTTTTTCGTGGGAGCAGTACTTC. Protein: CASSYSKGTPFSWEQYF.

The chain combines TRBV7-9 with TRBJ2-1, with 12 positions matching TRBD1. Unmatched junction bases numbered 14, after V lost 5 bases and J lost 9 bases. The CDR3 extends over 17 amino acids. Germline assignment: CDR1 SEHNR and CDR2 FQNEAQ (reference sequence). The CDR3 reads CASSPGTRDRGHSEQFF. CDR3 in DNA: TGTGCCAGCAGCCCCGGTACCCGGGACAGGGGGCACAGTGAGCAGTTCTTC.

This clonotype was detected once. The chain employs TRBV4-1 and TRBJ2-3, with a possible D match to TRBD2 (6 bases). This CDR3 region has 13 residues. Trimming took off 0 bases at V and 10 bases at J, with 11 bases between the two ends. Germline CDR1 reads MGHRA; CDR2 reads YSYEKL. The CDR3 sequence: CASSQDRDFAQYF. The CDR3 DNA reads TGCGCCAGCAGCCAAGATCGGGACTTCGCGCAGTATTTT.

This clonotype was recorded a few times. The V gene is TRBV7-9, the J gene TRBJ1-5; unclear D gene. This CDR3 contains 13 residues. V was shortened by 5 bases and J by 3 bases, with 8 bases between the two germline ends. Germline V gene sequence: CDR1 SEHNR, CDR2 FQNEAQ (reference sequence). The CDR3 is CASSPTDNQPQHF. In nucleotides, the CDR3 is TGTGCCAGCAGCCCGACTGACAATCAGCCCCAGCATTTT.

Only a few counts were recorded for this clonotype. The CDR3: CASSLLTDYGYTF. CDR3 DNA: TGTGCCAGTAGTCTATTGACTGACTATGGCTACACCTTC. The gene calls are TRBV7-9 and TRBJ1-2, with D hard to call. CDR1 and CDR2 from the germline V gene are SEHNR and FQNEAQ (reference sequence). CDR3 length: 13 residues. V lost 9 bases and J 3 bases, leaving 14 bases between the germline ends.

V usage is TRBV7-9 and J usage is TRBJ1-1, with 9 bases lining up with TRBD1. From germline, CDR1 is SEHNR and CDR2 FQNEAQ (reference sequence). With 0 bases clipped from V and 1 base from J, the junction kept 3 bases outside the gene matches. This CDR3 region has 16 residues. The DNA for the CDR3 is TGTGCCAGCAGCTTAGCTAGGGGACAGGGGAACACTGAAGCTTTCTTT. This codes for CASSLARGQGNTEAFF.

The chain couples TRBV11-2 to TRBJ1-1; 7 bases fit TRBD1. V lost 1 base and J lost 0; bases outside the gene matches: 8. Germline V lookup: CDR1 SGHAT, CDR2 FQNNGV. This CDR3 region has 17 residues. The CDR3 bases are TGTGCCAGCAGCTTAGGACGGATGACAGGGATGAACACTGAAGCTTTCTTT. This sequence encodes CASSLGRMTGMNTEAFF.